Below, one T cell receptor (beta chain) is given with its context. No antigen is known for it. Libraries were prepared by immunoSEQ multiplex PCR; TCRdb keeps only in-frame clonotypes and omits some of them. Of nearly 110,000 clones in the sample, approximately 90% were seen once. This entry is derived from a study of T cell responses to AZD1222 COVID-19 vaccine. Overall study results and limits: Variant regions that are unmutated are reportedly the target of nearly half of spike-specific TCRs.

There are 13 residues in the CDR3. Germline V gene lookup returns CDR1 LGHDT and CDR2 YNNKEL (reference sequence). Between the trimmed V and J ends, which lost 4 bases and 1 base, there was a span of 7 bases. The V gene is TRBV3-1 (or the pseudogene TRBV3-2), the J gene TRBJ1-1; possibly TRBD1 for D (5 bases). The receptor's source is an adult who received the AZD1222 COVID-19 vaccine. The material was peripheral blood, obtained 28 days after the second AZD1222 dose. Here the CDR3 reads CASSRTGNTEAFF. The CDR3 DNA reads TGTGCCAGCAGCCGAACAGGGAACACTGAAGCTTTCTTT.